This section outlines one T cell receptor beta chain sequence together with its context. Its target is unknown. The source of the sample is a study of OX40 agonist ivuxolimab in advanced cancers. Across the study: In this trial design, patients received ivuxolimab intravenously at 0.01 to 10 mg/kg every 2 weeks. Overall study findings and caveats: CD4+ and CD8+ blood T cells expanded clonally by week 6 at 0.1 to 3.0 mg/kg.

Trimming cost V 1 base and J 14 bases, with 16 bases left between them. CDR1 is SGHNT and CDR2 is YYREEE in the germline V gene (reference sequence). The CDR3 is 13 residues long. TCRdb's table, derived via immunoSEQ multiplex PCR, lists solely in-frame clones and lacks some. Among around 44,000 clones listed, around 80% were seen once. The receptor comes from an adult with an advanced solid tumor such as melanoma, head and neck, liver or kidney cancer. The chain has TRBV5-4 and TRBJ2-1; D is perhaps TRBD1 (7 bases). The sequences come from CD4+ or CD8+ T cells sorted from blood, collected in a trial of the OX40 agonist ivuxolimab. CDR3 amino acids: CASSLLATGEEFF. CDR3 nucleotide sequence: TGTGCCAGCAGCTTGCTAGCCACAGGGGAGGAGTTCTTC.